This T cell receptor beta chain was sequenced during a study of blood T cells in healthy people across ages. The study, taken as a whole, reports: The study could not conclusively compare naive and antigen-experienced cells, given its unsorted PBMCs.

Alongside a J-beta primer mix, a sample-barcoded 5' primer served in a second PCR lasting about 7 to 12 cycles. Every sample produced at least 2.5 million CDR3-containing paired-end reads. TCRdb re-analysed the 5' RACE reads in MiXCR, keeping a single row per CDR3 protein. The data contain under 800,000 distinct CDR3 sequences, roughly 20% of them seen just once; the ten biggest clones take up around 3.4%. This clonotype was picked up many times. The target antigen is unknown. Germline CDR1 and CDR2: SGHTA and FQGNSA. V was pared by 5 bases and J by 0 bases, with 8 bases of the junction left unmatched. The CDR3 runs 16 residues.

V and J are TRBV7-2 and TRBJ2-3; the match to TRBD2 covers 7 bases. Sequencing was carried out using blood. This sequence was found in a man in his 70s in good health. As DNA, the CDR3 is TGTGCCAGCAGCCTTAGCGGGCACCCTAGCACAGATACGCAGTATTTT. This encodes CASSLSGHPSTDTQYF.